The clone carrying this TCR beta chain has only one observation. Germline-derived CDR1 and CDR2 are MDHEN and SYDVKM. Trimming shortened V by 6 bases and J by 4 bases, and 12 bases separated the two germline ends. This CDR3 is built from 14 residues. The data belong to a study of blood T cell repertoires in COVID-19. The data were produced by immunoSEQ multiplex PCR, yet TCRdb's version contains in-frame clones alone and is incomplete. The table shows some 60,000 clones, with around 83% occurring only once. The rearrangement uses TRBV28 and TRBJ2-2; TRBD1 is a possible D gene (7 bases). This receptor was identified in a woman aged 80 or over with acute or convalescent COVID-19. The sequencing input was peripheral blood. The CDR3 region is CASRAGGGTGELFF. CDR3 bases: TGTGCCAGCAGGGCAGGGGGAGGCACCGGGGAGCTGTTTTTT.